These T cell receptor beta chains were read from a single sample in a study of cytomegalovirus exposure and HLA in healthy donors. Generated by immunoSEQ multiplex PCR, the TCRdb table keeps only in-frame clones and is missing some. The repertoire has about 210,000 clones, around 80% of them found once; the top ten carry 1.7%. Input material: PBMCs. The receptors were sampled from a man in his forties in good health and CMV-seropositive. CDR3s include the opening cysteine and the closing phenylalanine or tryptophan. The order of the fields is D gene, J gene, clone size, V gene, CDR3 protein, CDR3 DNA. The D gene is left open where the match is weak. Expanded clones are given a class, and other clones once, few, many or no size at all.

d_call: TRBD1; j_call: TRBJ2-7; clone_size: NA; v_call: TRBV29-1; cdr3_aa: CSVVTGTGLRNEQYF; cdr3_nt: TGCAGCGTTGTAACCGGGACAGGTCTGAGGAACGAGCAGTACTTC
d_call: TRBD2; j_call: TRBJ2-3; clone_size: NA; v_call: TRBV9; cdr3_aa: CASSSTSGRAIHTDTQYF; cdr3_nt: TGTGCCAGCAGCTCGACTAGCGGGAGGGCCATCCACACAGATACGCAGTATTTT
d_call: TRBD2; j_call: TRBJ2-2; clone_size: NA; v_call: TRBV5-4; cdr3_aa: CASGPKAGGANTGELFF; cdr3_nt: TGTGCCAGCGGCCCGAAAGCGGGAGGGGCGAACACCGGGGAGCTGTTTTTT
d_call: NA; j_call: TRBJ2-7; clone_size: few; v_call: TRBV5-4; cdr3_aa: CASSSIAEAPGYEQYF; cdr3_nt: TGTGCCAGCAGCTCGATAGCGGAGGCCCCCGGGTACGAGCAGTACTTC
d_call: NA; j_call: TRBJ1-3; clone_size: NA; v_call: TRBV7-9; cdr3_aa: CASSLGGGFGNTIYF; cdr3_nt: TGTGCCAGCAGCTTAGGAGGAGGGTTCGGAAACACCATATATTTT
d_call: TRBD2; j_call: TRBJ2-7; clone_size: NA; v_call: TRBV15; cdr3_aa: CATTKREGSSSYEQYF; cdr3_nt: TGTGCCACCACTAAGCGGGAGGGCTCGAGCTCCTACGAGCAGTACTTC
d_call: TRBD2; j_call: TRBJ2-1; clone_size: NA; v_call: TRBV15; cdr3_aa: CATSRDGKAGGQYEQFF; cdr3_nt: TGTGCCACCAGCAGAGATGGGAAAGCGGGAGGTCAATATGAGCAGTTCTTC
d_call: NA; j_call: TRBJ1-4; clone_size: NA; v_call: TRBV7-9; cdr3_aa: CASTLFGEKLFF; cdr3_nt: TGTGCCAGCACCTTATTCGGGGAAAAACTGTTTTTT
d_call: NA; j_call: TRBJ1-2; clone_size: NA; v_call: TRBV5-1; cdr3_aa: CASSPASANYGYTF; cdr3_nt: TGCGCCAGCAGCCCCGCTTCAGCTAACTATGGCTACACCTTC
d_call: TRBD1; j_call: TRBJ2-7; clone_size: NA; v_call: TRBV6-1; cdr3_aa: CASRGWDRTYEQYF; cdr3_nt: TGTGCCAGCAGGGGTTGGGACAGGACCTACGAGCAGTACTTC
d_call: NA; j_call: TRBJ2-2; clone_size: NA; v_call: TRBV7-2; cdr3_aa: CASSLRLSPKPRGTGELFF; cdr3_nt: TGTGCCAGCAGCTTAAGGCTTAGTCCAAAACCTCGAGGCACCGGGGAGCTGTTTTTT
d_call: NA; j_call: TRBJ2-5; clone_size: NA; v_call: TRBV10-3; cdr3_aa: CAISESGLKETQYF; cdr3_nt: TGTGCCATCAGTGAGTCGGGCCTAAAAGAGACCCAGTACTTC
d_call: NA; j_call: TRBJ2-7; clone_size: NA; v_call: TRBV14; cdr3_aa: CASSQDYGGIYEQYF; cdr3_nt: TGTGCCAGCAGCCAAGATTACGGGGGAATCTACGAGCAGTACTTC
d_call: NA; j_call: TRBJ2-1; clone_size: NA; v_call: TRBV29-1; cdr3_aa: CSAGWGPEDGEQFF; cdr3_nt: TGCAGCGCCGGTTGGGGGCCGGAGGATGGTGAGCAGTTCTTC
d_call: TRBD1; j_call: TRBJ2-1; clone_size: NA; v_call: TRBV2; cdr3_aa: CATPNRGTNEQFF; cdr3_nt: TGTGCCACCCCGAACAGGGGTACCAATGAGCAGTTCTTC
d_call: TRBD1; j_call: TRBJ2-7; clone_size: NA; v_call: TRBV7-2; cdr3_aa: CASSLSPGTAYEQYF; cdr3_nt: TGTGCCAGCAGCTTATCTCCAGGGACAGCCTACGAGCAGTACTTC
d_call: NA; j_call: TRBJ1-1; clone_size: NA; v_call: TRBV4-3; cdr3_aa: CASSQGQNTEAFF; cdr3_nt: TGCGCCAGCAGCCAAGGACAGAACACTGAAGCTTTCTTT
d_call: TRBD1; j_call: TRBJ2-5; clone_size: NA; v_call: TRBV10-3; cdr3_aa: CAISQGQGDQETQYF; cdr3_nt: TGTGCCATCAGCCAAGGACAGGGAGACCAAGAGACCCAGTACTTC
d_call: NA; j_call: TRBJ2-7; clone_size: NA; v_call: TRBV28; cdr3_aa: CASSLRQYREQYF; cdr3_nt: TGTGCCAGCAGTTTAAGACAGTATCGCGAGCAGTACTTC
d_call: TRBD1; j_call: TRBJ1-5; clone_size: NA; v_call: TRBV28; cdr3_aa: CASSLGQGFLQPQHF; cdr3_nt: TGTGCCAGCAGTTTAGGACAGGGTTTTTTACAGCCCCAGCATTTT
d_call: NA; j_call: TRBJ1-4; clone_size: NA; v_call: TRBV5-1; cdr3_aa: CASSIADPIEKLFF; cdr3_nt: TGCGCCAGCAGCATAGCGGACCCGATTGAAAAACTGTTTTTT
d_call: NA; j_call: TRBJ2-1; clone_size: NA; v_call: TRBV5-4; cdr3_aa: CASSPGGASYNEQFF; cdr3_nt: TGTGCCAGCAGCCCTGGAGGAGCGTCCTACAATGAGCAGTTCTTC
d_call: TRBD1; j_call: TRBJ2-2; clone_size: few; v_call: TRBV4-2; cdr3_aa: CASSDPGGNSYTGELFF; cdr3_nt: TGTGCCAGCAGCGACCCAGGGGGCAATTCTTATACCGGGGAGCTGTTTTTT
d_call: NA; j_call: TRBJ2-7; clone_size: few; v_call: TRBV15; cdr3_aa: CATAPTPPYEQYF; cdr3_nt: TGTGCCACCGCCCCAACACCCCCCTACGAGCAGTACTTC
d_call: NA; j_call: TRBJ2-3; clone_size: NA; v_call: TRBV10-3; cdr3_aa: CAISESTGVATDTQYF; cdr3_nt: TGTGCCATCAGTGAGTCGACGGGAGTGGCCACAGATACGCAGTATTTT
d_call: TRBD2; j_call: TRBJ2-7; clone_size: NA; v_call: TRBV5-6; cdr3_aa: CASSLLASGILNSYEQYF; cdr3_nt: TGTGCCAGCAGCCTCCTCGCTAGCGGGATTTTAAATTCCTACGAGCAGTACTTC
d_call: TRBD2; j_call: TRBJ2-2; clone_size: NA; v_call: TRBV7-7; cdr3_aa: CASSPTSQNTGELFF; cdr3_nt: TGTGCCAGCAGCCCGACTAGCCAGAACACCGGGGAGCTGTTTTTT
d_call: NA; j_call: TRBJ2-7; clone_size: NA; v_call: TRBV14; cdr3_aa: CASSPMTRGHEQYF; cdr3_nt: TGTGCCAGCAGCCCTATGACTAGAGGGCACGAGCAGTACTTC
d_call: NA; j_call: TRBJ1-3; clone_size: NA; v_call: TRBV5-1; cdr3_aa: CASSSVPTGNTIYF; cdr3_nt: TGCGCCAGCAGCTCAGTGCCCACTGGAAACACCATATATTTT